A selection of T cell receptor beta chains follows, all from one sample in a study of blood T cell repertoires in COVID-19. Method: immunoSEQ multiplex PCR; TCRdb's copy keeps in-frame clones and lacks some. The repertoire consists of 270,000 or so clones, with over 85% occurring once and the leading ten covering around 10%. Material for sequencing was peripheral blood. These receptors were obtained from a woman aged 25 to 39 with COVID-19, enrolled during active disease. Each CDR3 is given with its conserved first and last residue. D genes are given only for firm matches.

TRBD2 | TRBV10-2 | CASSSGGELYEQYF
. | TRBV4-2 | CASSQGGYSNQPQHF
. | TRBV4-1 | CASSQDPSGGIGETQYF
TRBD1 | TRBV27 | CASSPRTGEAAFF
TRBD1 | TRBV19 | CATYETVHGDRPSTDTQYF
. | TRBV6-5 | CASSRDPPPYEQYF
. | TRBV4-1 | CASSQGVGGIGELFF
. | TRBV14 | CASSQVERAGIDGYTF
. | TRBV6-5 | CASTPPGLGEKLFF
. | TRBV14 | CASSQGWLEQFF
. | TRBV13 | CASSHTGGGAGGYTF
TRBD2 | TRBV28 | CASSGAGEVWNEQFF
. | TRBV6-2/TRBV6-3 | CASSSPGHLDYGYTF
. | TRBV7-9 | CATPGSSYNEQFF
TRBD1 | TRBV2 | CASRKKGASYGYTF
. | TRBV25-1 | CASSLGQSHGKLFF
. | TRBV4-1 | CASSQEPREATEAFF
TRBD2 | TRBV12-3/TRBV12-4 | CASVRGDDTQYF
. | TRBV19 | CASSIGDSQPQHF
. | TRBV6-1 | CASSEPETQYF
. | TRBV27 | CASSLSAPSRGLGNTIYF
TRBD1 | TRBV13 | CASSLKSWDRTSPSTDTQYF